This TCR beta chain emerged from a study of blood T cell repertoires in COVID-19. Study at large: PBMCs, B-cell-depleted T cells, or T cells provided the cDNA or gDNA that made up the material.

The CDR3 totals 14 residues. The V gene's germline CDR1 is SQVTM and CDR2 ANQGSEA. The junction had 7 bases not matched to a gene; V was cut back by 4 bases and J by 12 bases. This clone has only one observation. The repertoire was sequenced with immunoSEQ multiplex PCR; TCRdb's copy has only in-frame clones and lacks some. The sample holds 270,000 or so clones; about 85% are singletons and the top ten take approximately 12%. The sample comprised peripheral blood. This sequence originates from a human donor in a cohort sampled during active COVID-19. The chain recombines TRBV29-1 with TRBJ2-1; 15 positions match TRBD2. In DNA, the CDR3 is TGCAGCGTTGCTGGACTAGCGGGAGGGCCGTTGCAGTTCTTC. It translates to CSVAGLAGGPLQFF.